These T cell receptor beta chains were read from a single sample in a study of graft-versus-host responses after intestinal transplantation. Clones were read by immunoSEQ multiplex PCR, and TCRdb kept only the in-frame ones, dropping some. The sample holds some 130,000 clones, about 92% seen once. These TCRs' antigens remain unknown. The sample was unstimulated CD4+ T cells sorted from spleen or lymph node cells, taken before intestinal transplant. These receptors were taken from a human donor who received an intestinal transplant. CDR3s include the opening cysteine and the closing phenylalanine or tryptophan. Each record gives: J gene, V gene, clone size, D gene, CDR3 DNA, CDR3 protein. A D gene is named only where the DNA matches it firmly. Size is omitted from some rows. Given values are once, few, many or a class for expanded clones.

>TRBJ2-7|TRBV10-3|.|.
TGTGCCACCCAACATCAAACAGGATACGAGCAGTACTTC
CATQHQTGYEQYF
>TRBJ1-4|TRBV19|.|.
TGTGCCAGTAGTATACCCGGTGCAGGGCCGTTTTTTTTT
CASSIPGAGPFFF
>TRBJ1-1|TRBV10-1|.|.
TGCGCCAGCAGTGAGTCGGAGAACACTGAAGCTTTCTTT
CASSESENTEAFF
>TRBJ2-3|TRBV7-2|.|.
TGTGCCAGCAGCCGTAACACAGATACGCAGTATTTT
CASSRNTDTQYF
>TRBJ1-5|TRBV6-1|.|.
TGTGCCAGCAGTGAATCCAATCAGCCCCAGCATTTT
CASSESNQPQHF
>TRBJ2-7|TRBV18|.|.
TGTGCCAGCTCACCTACACACGATTCCTACGAGCAGTACTTC
CASSPTHDSYEQYF
>TRBJ2-1|TRBV5-1|.|.
TGCGCCAGCAGCTTGGACAGGGTAGATTACAATGAGCAGTTCTTC
CASSLDRVDYNEQFF
>TRBJ1-2|TRBV5-4|once|.
TGTGCCAGCAGCCCCCGAAGTGGGATCTATGGCTACACCTTC
CASSPRSGIYGYTF
>TRBJ1-3|TRBV25-1|.|.
TGTGCCAGCAGTGAATCCGAAAACACCATATATTTT
CASSESENTIYF
>TRBJ2-7|TRBV9|.|.
TGTGCCAGCAGCGGGACCGAGGCGGGGTACTACGAGCAGTACTTC
CASSGTEAGYYEQYF
>TRBJ1-4|TRBV7-9|once|TRBD1
TGTGCCAGCAGCACGTGGACAGGCTCTAATGAAAAACTGTTTTTT
CASSTWTGSNEKLFF
>TRBJ2-2|TRBV5-8|.|.
TGTGCCAGCAGTTCCGGGGTAAACACCGGGGAGCTGTTTTTT
CASSSGVNTGELFF
>TRBJ1-2|TRBV30|.|.
TGTGCCTGGAGTATCCCCATGGGGACCGCCTATGGCTACACCTTC
CAWSIPMGTAYGYTF
>TRBJ2-5|TRBV7-2|.|.
TGTGCCAGCAGCTTAGTGGGGTTATCAGAGACCCAGTACTTC
CASSLVGLSETQYF
>TRBJ2-3|TRBV5-1|.|.
TGCGCCAGCAGCTTTAGAAGGTCGGACGATACGCAGTATTTT
CASSFRRSDDTQYF
>TRBJ2-7|TRBV7-2|.|.
TGTGCCAGCAGCTTAGGGGCTGGACAAGCCTACGAGCAGTACTTC
CASSLGAGQAYEQYF
>TRBJ1-4|TRBV5-1|.|.
TGCGCCAGCACCCTGGGGAACAGCCGGGCTGAAAAACTGTTTTTT
CASTLGNSRAEKLFF
>TRBJ2-3|TRBV7-2|.|TRBD2
TGTGCCAGCAGAGCGGGGGGCACAGATACGCAGTATTTT
CASRAGGTDTQYF
>TRBJ1-1|TRBV27|.|.
TGTGCCAGCGGTTCGCCCCAACGAGAGGGAACTGAAGCTTTCTTT
CASGSPQREGTEAFF
>TRBJ2-5|TRBV6-6|.|TRBD2
TGTGCCAGCAGTTCCTCTAGCGGGGGAAACCAAGAGACCCAGTACTTC
CASSSSSGGNQETQYF
>TRBJ2-7|TRBV7-8|.|.
TGTGCCAGCAGCTTAAGCCGGGATTTGGTCTACGAGCAGTACTTC
CASSLSRDLVYEQYF
>TRBJ2-1|TRBV9|once|.
TGTGCCAGCAGCGTAGTACAGGACCCTCAGGTTGGTGAGCAGTTCTTC
CASSVVQDPQVGEQFF
>TRBJ2-7|TRBV2|.|TRBD1
TGTGCCAGCAGGGGGGACAGGGGGCGCGGCGAGCAGTACTTC
CASRGDRGRGEQYF
>TRBJ1-6|TRBV5-1|.|TRBD1
TGCGCCAGCAGCTTGTCCTGGGGGACAGGGGGCAACTCACCCCTCCACTTT
CASSLSWGTGGNSPLHF
>TRBJ2-1|TRBV4-2|.|.
TGTGCCAGCAGCCAAGCGGAAAGCAATGAGCAGTTCTTC
CASSQAESNEQFF
>TRBJ1-1|TRBV6-1|once|.
TGTGCCAGCAGTGAATGGGGGCTAAACACTGAAGCTTTCTTT
CASSEWGLNTEAFF
>TRBJ2-2|TRBV6-9|.|TRBD1
TGTGCCAGCAGTTATTCCAGGGGGCAAGGGGAGCTGTTTTTT
CASSYSRGQGELFF
>TRBJ2-5|TRBV2|once|.
TGTGCCAGCGGGGTAGAAGAGACCCAGTACTTC
CASGVEETQYF
>TRBJ2-7|TRBV15|.|.
TGTGCCACCAGCAGAGATTGGGGGCGGTCCTACGAGCAGTACTTC
CATSRDWGRSYEQYF
>TRBJ1-6|TRBV7-8|.|.
TGTGCCAGCAGCTTATCGTCGGGGGTGGATGGATCACCCCTCCACTTT
CASSLSSGVDGSPLHF
>TRBJ1-3|TRBV10-1|few|.
TGCGCCAGCCCTAGGGACGCTGGAAACACCATATATTTT
CASPRDAGNTIYF
>TRBJ2-3|TRBV2|.|.
TGTGCCAGCAACAACCTAGGTCGCAATTATAGAGGGAAAGATACGCAGTATTTT
CASNNLGRNYRGKDTQYF
>TRBJ1-2|TRBV2|.|TRBD1
TGTGCCAGCAGTGAAGACAGGGGCTCGTTCGGCTACACCTTC
CASSEDRGSFGYTF
>TRBJ2-2|TRBV15|.|.
TGTGCCACCAGCACTCAGGCCGGGGAGCTGTTTTTT
CATSTQAGELFF
>TRBJ1-2|TRBV7-3|.|TRBD1
TGTGCCAGCAGCACTGACAGGGCAAACTATGGCTACACCTTC
CASSTDRANYGYTF
>TRBJ2-2|TRBV6-5|.|.
TGTGCCAGCAGCTCCGACTCCTCCACCGGGGAGCTGTTTTTT
CASSSDSSTGELFF
>TRBJ1-2|TRBV5-6|.|.
TGTGCCAGCAGCCCCCCCTTGGGGGAGAGCTATGGCTACACCTTC
CASSPPLGESYGYTF
>TRBJ1-1|TRBV6-5|.|.
TGTGCCAGCAGTTACGGGGGAGGGGTTGACACTGAAGCTTTCTTT
CASSYGGGVDTEAFF
>TRBJ1-6|TRBV7-9|.|TRBD1
TGTGCCAGCAGCCTAAGGGGGCTAGGATATAATTCACCCCTCCACTTT
CASSLRGLGYNSPLHF
>TRBJ1-1|TRBV15|.|.
TGTGCCACCAGTAGTGGGGAGAGGGTCACTGAAGCTTTCTTT
CATSSGERVTEAFF
>TRBJ1-4|TRBV11-2|.|.
TGTGCCAGCAGCTTCCGGGACGGCTCTAATGAAAAACTGTTTTTT
CASSFRDGSNEKLFF
>TRBJ2-1|TRBV7-9|.|.
TGTGCCAGCAGCTTCGTTGCCGGGCGGAATGAGCAGTTCTTC
CASSFVAGRNEQFF
>TRBJ2-6|TRBV15|.|TRBD1
TGTGCCACCAGCAGCCCCGGGACAGGAAAATCTGGGGCCAACGTCCTGACTTTC
CATSSPGTGKSGANVLTF
>TRBJ2-1|TRBV6-1|once|.
TGTGCCAGCAGTGGACCGGGGGATCACTCCTACAATGAGCAGTTCTTC
CASSGPGDHSYNEQFF
>TRBJ1-2|TRBV19|.|TRBD1
TGTGCCAGTAGTGCGGACAGGGGTTTCGGCTACACCTTC
CASSADRGFGYTF
>TRBJ2-7|TRBV2|once|TRBD2
TGTGCCAGCGGTTGGGGTAGCGGGGTCGGCGAGCAGTACTTC
CASGWGSGVGEQYF
>TRBJ1-5|TRBV6-6|.|.
TGTGCCAGCAGCTACCAGAGGGCAGGGCAATCACAGCCCCAGCATTTT
CASSYQRAGQSQPQHF
>TRBJ2-5|TRBV5-8|.|TRBD1
TGTGCCAGCAGCACCGACAGGGGGGAGACCCAGTACTTC
CASSTDRGETQYF